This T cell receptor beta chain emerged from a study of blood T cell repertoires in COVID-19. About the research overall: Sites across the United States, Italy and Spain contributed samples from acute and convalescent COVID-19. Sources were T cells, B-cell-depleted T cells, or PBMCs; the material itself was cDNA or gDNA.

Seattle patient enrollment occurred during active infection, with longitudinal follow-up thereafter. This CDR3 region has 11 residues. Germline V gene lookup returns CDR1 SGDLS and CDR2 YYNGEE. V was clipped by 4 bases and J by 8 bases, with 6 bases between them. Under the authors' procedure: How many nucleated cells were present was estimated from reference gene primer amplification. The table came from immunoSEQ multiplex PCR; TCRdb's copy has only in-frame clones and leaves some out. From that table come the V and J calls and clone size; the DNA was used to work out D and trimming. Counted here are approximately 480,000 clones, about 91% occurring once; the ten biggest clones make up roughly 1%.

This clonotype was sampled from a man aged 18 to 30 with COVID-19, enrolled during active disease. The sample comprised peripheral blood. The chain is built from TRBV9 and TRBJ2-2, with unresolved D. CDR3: CASSTAGELFF. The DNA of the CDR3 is TGTGCCAGCAGCACCGCGGGGGAGCTGTTTTTT.